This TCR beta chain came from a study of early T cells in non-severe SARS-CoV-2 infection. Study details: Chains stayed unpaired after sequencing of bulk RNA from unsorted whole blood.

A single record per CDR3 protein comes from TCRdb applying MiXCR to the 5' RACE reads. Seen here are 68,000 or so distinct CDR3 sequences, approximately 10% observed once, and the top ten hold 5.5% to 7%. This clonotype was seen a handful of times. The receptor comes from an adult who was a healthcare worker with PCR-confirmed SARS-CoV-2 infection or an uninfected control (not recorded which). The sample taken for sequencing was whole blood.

The CDR3 region has the DNA TGTGCCATCAGTGGCGGGACGGGGCAGTACTTC. Amino acid sequence: CAISGGTGQYF. This chain joins TRBV10-3 and TRBJ2-7; D perhaps matches TRBD2 (6 bases). The germline V gene encodes CDR1 ENHRY and CDR2 SYGVKD. This CDR3 comprises 11 residues. Trimming shortened V by 4 bases and J by 9 bases, and 10 bases separated the two germline ends.